This is a list of T cell receptor beta chains from one sample in a study of shared clonotypes between healthy human individuals. Measured with immunoSEQ multiplex PCR; TCRdb has only the in-frame clones, and not every one. The table has roughly 2,500,000 clones, roughly 93% seen once. The material sequenced was naive CD4+ T cells from PBMCs. These receptors originate from a man younger than 35 in good health. Some clones in this sample may be carry-over from other donors' samples. The CDR3 runs from the conserved cysteine through the conserved F or W. A D gene is named only where the DNA matches it firmly. Rows give clone size only sometimes, using once, few, many, or a class for an expanded clone.

clone size,D gene,J gene,V gene,CDR3 DNA,CDR3 protein
NA,NA,TRBJ2-7,TRBV5-1,TGCGCCAGCAGTCGGAACGACGAGCAGTACTTC,CASSRNDEQYF
once,NA,TRBJ1-6,TRBV5-6,TGTGCCAGCAGCACCTACGGACAGATGAATTCACCCCTCCACTTT,CASSTYGQMNSPLHF
once,TRBD1,TRBJ2-3,TRBV4-2,TGTGCCAGCAGCCAGTCTCCGGGACAGATAAGCACAGATACGCAGTATTTT,CASSQSPGQISTDTQYF
NA,TRBD2,TRBJ2-7,TRBV9,TGTGCCAGCAGCGTAGGGCTAGCGGGAGGTGTAGACGAGCAGTACTTC,CASSVGLAGGVDEQYF
NA,NA,TRBJ2-3,TRBV5-1,TGCGCCAGCAGCTTGTCTAGCCCAGATACGCAGTATTTT,CASSLSSPDTQYF
NA,NA,TRBJ2-1,TRBV5-1,TGCGCCAGCAGCTTACGGGGTGCCGGGATTGAGCAGTTCTTC,CASSLRGAGIEQFF
once,NA,TRBJ1-2,TRBV28,TGTGCCAGCAGTCTTAGGGATGGCTACACCTTC,CASSLRDGYTF
NA,TRBD1,TRBJ1-1,TRBV27,TGTGCCAGCAGACAATTGGACAGGGAGAACACTGAAGCTTTCTTT,CASRQLDRENTEAFF
NA,TRBD2,TRBJ2-5,TRBV29-1,TGCAGCGTTTTAACTAGCGAGGAGACCCAGTACTTC,CSVLTSEETQYF
NA,NA,TRBJ1-1,TRBV11-3,TGTGCCAGCGCTATGGGGGACGGTGCTGAAGCTTTCTTT,CASAMGDGAEAFF
NA,NA,TRBJ2-2,TRBV27,TGTGCCAGCAGTCCCTCCCCCTACAGGCTCGGGGAGCTGTTTTTT,CASSPSPYRLGELFF
NA,TRBD1,TRBJ2-2,TRBV7-2,TGTGCCAGCAGCCCAGCCGGGACAGTGGGTACCGGGGAGCTGTTTTTT,CASSPAGTVGTGELFF
NA,TRBD2,TRBJ2-5,TRBV14,TGTGCCAGCAGCCCTCGACTAGCGGGAGAAGAGACCCAGTACTTC,CASSPRLAGEETQYF
NA,NA,TRBJ2-3,TRBV7-2,TGTGCCAGCACGGTAGGGGCGGGGAGTTTGTCAGATACGCAGTATTTT,CASTVGAGSLSDTQYF
NA,NA,TRBJ2-7,TRBV18,TGTGCCAGCTCACCTTCAGGCGAGCAGGGGTACGAGCAGTACTTC,CASSPSGEQGYEQYF
NA,NA,TRBJ2-5,TRBV5-1,TGCGCCAGCAGCTTGCAGTACACCCAAGAGACCCAGTACTTC,CASSLQYTQETQYF
NA,NA,TRBJ2-5,TRBV10-3,TGTGCCATCAGTGAGGGGGAAGAGACCCAGTACTTC,CAISEGEETQYF
NA,NA,TRBJ1-5,TRBV6-1,TGTGCCAGCAGAGAGTCAAATCAGCCCCAGCATTTT,CASRESNQPQHF
NA,NA,TRBJ2-4,TRBV28,TGTGCCAGCAGTCTCCCGGGCTGGGGCAAAAACATTCAGTACTTC,CASSLPGWGKNIQYF
NA,NA,TRBJ2-2,TRBV6-5,TGTGCCAGCAGGCCCTTTGACACCGGGGAGCTGTTTTTT,CASRPFDTGELFF
NA,NA,TRBJ2-2,TRBV7-9,TGTGCCAGCAGCTCTAACACCGGGGAGCTGTTTTTT,CASSSNTGELFF